This TCR beta chain emerged from a study of cytomegalovirus exposure and HLA in healthy donors. Study results and limitations: There were several of the most significant clusters that appeared linked to common viral pathogens in a later analysis. In a later analysis, HLA-C alleles had the fewest associated TCRs, DRB1 alleles the most.

In regard to this clone: Its target is not known.

The CDR3 spans 15 residues. Germline trimming cut 0 bases from V and 7 bases from J; bases unmatched to any gene: 1. Germline lookup yields CDR1 SGHRS and CDR2 YFSETQ. PCR involved 60 Vbeta and 13 Jbeta primers. Measured with immunoSEQ multiplex PCR; TCRdb has only the in-frame clones, and not every one. The sample includes 100,000 or so clones, about 80% of them seen just once. The sequence was collected from a female donor in good health and CMV-seropositive. The J gene is TRBJ2-5, the V gene TRBV5-1, with 15 bases aligning to TRBD2. Sequences were obtained from PBMCs. The CDR3 sequence: CASSLVGLAGGTQYF. CDR3 nucleotides: TGCGCCAGCAGCTTGGTGGGACTAGCGGGAGGGACCCAGTACTTC.